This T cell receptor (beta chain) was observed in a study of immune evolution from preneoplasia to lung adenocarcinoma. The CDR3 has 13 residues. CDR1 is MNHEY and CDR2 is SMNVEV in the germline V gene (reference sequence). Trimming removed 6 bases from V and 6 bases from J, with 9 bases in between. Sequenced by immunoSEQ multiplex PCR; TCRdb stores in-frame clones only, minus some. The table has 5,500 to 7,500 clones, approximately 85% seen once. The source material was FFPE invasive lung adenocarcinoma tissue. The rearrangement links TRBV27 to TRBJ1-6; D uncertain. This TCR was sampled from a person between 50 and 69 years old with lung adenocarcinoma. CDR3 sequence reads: CASSLGSNSPLHF. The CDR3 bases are TGTGCCAGCAGCCTGGGCAGTAATTCACCCCTCCACTTT.